The 25 T cell receptor beta chains given below trace back to one sample, sequenced in a study of T cell responses to AZD1222 COVID-19 vaccine. The table came from immunoSEQ multiplex PCR; TCRdb's copy has only in-frame clones and leaves some out. The profile shows under 85,000 clones, roughly 87% of them singletons. The sample was peripheral blood, taken on day 0 of MenACWY control vaccination. The origin of the receptors is an adult in good health.

The chain recombines TRBV11-2 with TRBJ1-2; tentative D call: TRBD1 (5 bases). Trimming removed 1 base from V and 8 bases from J, with 17 bases in between. This CDR3 region has 15 residues. CDR1 and CDR2 (germline): SGHAT, FQNNGV. DNA of the CDR3: TGTGCCAGCAGCTTAGGTTGGGGGGAGGCTGAAGGCTACACCTTC. Translated: CASSLGWGEAEGYTF.

This chain connects TRBV30 to TRBJ2-1; D gene uncertain. The CDR3 contains 14 residues. Germline values: CDR1 GTSNPN, CDR2 SVGIG (reference sequence). V lost 2 bases and J lost 4, with 12 bases in between. The CDR3 protein is CAWSKATTYNEQFF. The CDR3 DNA is TGTGCCTGGAGTAAGGCTACAACTTACAATGAGCAGTTCTTC. Drawing the rest from reference TRBV30 and TRBJ2-1, the complete variable domain is SQTIHQWPATLVQPVGSPLSLECTVEGTSNPNLYWYRQAAGRGLQLLFYSVGIGQISSEVPQNLSASRPQDRQFILSSKKLLLSDSGFYLCAWSKATTYNEQFFGPGTRLTVL.

V usage is TRBV3-1 (or the pseudogene TRBV3-2) and J usage is TRBJ2-6, with a tentative D call TRBD1 (6 bases). The CDR3 sequence is 15 residues long. CDR1 and CDR2 (germline): LGHDT, YNNKEL (reference sequence). Trimming shortened V by 4 bases and J by 0 bases, and 7 bases separated the two germline ends. Here the CDR3 DNA reads TGTGCCAGCAGCCGGGACAACTCTGGGGCCAACGTCCTGACTTTC. As protein: CASSRDNSGANVLTF.

V gene TRBV10-3 combines with J gene TRBJ1-3; D possibly corresponds to TRBD1 (5 bases). The CDR3 runs 15 residues. The germline gives CDR1 ENHRY, CDR2 SYGVKD. The ends were cut back, 6 bases at V and 3 bases at J, with 15 bases in the middle. CDR3: CAIRSDGGFGNTIYF. The CDR3 coding sequence is TGTGCCATCAGGAGCGACGGGGGGTTTGGAAACACCATATATTTT.

V and J are TRBV19 and TRBJ1-1; 9 bases line up with TRBD1. This CDR3 spans 16 amino acids. The germline V gene has CDR1 LNHDA and CDR2 SQIVND (reference sequence). The trim removed 5 bases at V and 1 base at J, leaving 8 bases unmatched. The CDR3 sequence is CASSPLGTGTNTEAFF. The CDR3, as DNA: TGTGCCAGTAGTCCCCTGGGGACAGGGACGAACACTGAAGCTTTCTTT.

V and J are TRBV7-3 and TRBJ2-2, with D maybe TRBD1 (6 bases). This CDR3 is built from 13 residues. V was clipped by 0 bases and J by 12 bases, with 11 bases between them. Germline-derived CDR1 and CDR2 are SGHTA and FQGTGA. The DNA of the CDR3 is TGTGCCAGCAGCTTAACGTACACAGGGAAGCTGTTTTTT. As protein: CASSLTYTGKLFF. Based on the CDR3 plus reference TRBV7-3 and TRBJ2-2, the full variable domain is GAGVSQTPSNKVTEKGKYVELRCDPISGHTALYWYRQSLGQGPEFLIYFQGTGAADDSGLPNDRFFAVRPEGSVSTLKIQRTERGDSAVYLCASSLTYTGKLFFGEGSRLTVL.

This chain links TRBV30 with TRBJ1-1; D gene ambiguous. V lost 8 bases and J lost 1, with 14 bases in between. Germline values: CDR1 GTSNPN, CDR2 SVGIG (reference sequence). The CDR3 is 13 residues long. CDR3 protein: CAGREVQNTEAFF. The CDR3 bases are TGTGCCGGAAGGGAGGTTCAGAACACTGAAGCTTTCTTT.

The gene calls are TRBV19 and TRBJ1-2; possibly TRBD1 for D (5 bases). This CDR3 is 16 amino acids long. V shed 6 bases and J shed 0 bases, with 17 bases lying between them. The germline CDR1 and CDR2 sequences are LNHDA and SQIVND (reference sequence). The CDR3 loop is CASRANDRTSNYGYTF. CDR3 DNA: TGTGCCAGTAGAGCCAACGACCGGACATCTAACTATGGCTACACCTTC. Supplemented by reference TRBV19 and TRBJ1-2, the full variable domain reads DGGITQSPKYLFRKEGQNVTLSCEQNLNHDAMYWYRQDPGQGLRLIYYSQIVNDFQKGDIAEGYSVSREKKESFPLTVTSAQKNPTAFYLCASRANDRTSNYGYTFGSGTRLTVV.

The table lists this clone with a few counts. V usage is TRBV6-6 and J usage is TRBJ1-1; 7 bases map to TRBD1. There are 14 residues in the CDR3. In germline, CDR1 is MNHNY, CDR2 SVGAGI (reference sequence). The junction had 4 bases not matched to a gene; V was cut back by 6 bases and J by 0 bases. The CDR3 reads CASSRQGLNTEAFF. CDR3 coding DNA: TGTGCCAGCAGCAGACAGGGTTTGAACACTGAAGCTTTCTTT.

This chain joins TRBV6-2 or TRBV6-3 and TRBJ2-7; D unresolved. V lost 5 bases and J lost 5, with 10 bases in between. This CDR3 has 12 residues. Germline V gene data show CDR1 as MNHEY and CDR2 as SVGEGT. CDR3 amino acids: CASSAVGNEQYF. The CDR3 DNA sequence: TGTGCCAGCAGTGCGGTTGGGAACGAGCAGTACTTC.

The genes are TRBV7-8 and TRBJ2-7; a weak D match, TRBD1 (6 bases). This CDR3 has 16 residues. The ends were cut back, 2 bases at V and 0 bases at J, with 14 bases in the middle. Germline V gene lookup returns CDR1 SGHVS and CDR2 FQNEAQ. CDR3 bases: TGTGCCAGCAGCTTACTACACAGAGGGGGCTCCTACGAGCAGTACTTC. Protein product: CASSLLHRGGSYEQYF.

This rearrangement joins TRBV7-2 to TRBJ1-5; the D gene is possibly TRBD1 (5 bases). Germline CDR1 and CDR2: SGHTA and FQGNSA. CDR3 length: 14 amino acids. V lost 0 bases to trimming and J lost 8 bases, with 11 bases between them. CDR3: CASSLAQGSKPQHF. CDR3 sequence (DNA): TGTGCCAGCAGCTTAGCGCAGGGTTCCAAGCCCCAGCATTTT.

J is TRBJ2-2 and V is TRBV4-3; tentative D call: TRBD1 (6 bases). Germline values: CDR1 LGHNA, CDR2 YSLEER. V lost 4 bases and J lost 5, with 17 bases in between. The CDR3 runs to 16 residues. The CDR3 DNA reads TGCGCCAGCAGCCCACAGGGAACTCAAGGAACCGGGGAGCTGTTTTTT. This encodes CASSPQGTQGTGELFF.

The V and J genes are TRBV7-9 and TRBJ1-1; 7 bases fit TRBD1. The ends lost 3 bases at V and 2 bases at J; junction bases unmatched: 6. CDR1 and CDR2 (germline): SEHNR, FQNEAQ (reference sequence). CDR3 length: 15 amino acids. The CDR3 sequence: CASSFGGDSNTEAFF. CDR3 coding DNA: TGTGCCAGCAGCTTTGGGGGGGACAGTAACACTGAAGCTTTCTTT. The complete variable domain, with remaining parts taken from reference TRBV7-9 and TRBJ1-1, reads DTGVSQNPRHKITKRGQNVTFRCDPISEHNRLYWYRQTLGQGPEFLTYFQNEAQLEKSRLLSDRFSAERPKGSFSTLEIQRTEQGDSAMYLCASSFGGDSNTEAFFGQGTRLTVV.

This sequence joins TRBV7-8 and TRBJ2-1; the D gene is possibly TRBD2 (6 bases). This CDR3 comprises 17 residues. Germline lookup yields CDR1 SGHVS and CDR2 FQNEAQ. The V end was cut by 1 base, the J end by 7 bases, with 20 bases between. CDR3: CASSLGLAKLSGNEQFF. The DNA of the CDR3 is TGTGCCAGCAGCTTAGGGCTAGCGAAACTCAGTGGGAATGAGCAGTTCTTC.

The chain combines TRBV3-1 (or the pseudogene TRBV3-2) with TRBJ2-5; 8 nucleotides match TRBD2. The CDR3 sequence is 16 residues long. CDR1 is LGHDT, CDR2 YNNKEL, per germline (reference sequence). The V and J ends lost 4 bases and 0 bases, in that order; junction bases with no gene match: 7. For the CDR3, the DNA is TGTGCCAGCAGCCTTGGGGCGGGGGGTTACCAAGAGACCCAGTACTTC. Translating it yields CASSLGAGGYQETQYF.

The V and J genes are TRBV9 and TRBJ2-1; 10 nucleotides agree with TRBD2. CDR1 is SGDLS and CDR2 is YYNGEE in the germline V gene. The length of the CDR3 is 15 residues. V trimming: 5 bases; J trimming: 1 base; junction bases outside the gene matches: 3. CDR3 protein: CASSGTSVSYNEQFF. The CDR3 coding sequence is TGTGCCAGCAGTGGGACTAGCGTATCCTACAATGAGCAGTTCTTC.

The sample holds one count of this clone. Here the CDR3 reads CASSQAGQVYGYTF. The DNA of the CDR3 is TGTGCCAGCAGCCAAGCGGGACAGGTTTATGGCTACACCTTC. V is TRBV14 and J is TRBJ1-2; 8 nucleotides line up with TRBD1. The length of the CDR3 is 14 residues. Germline V gene lookup returns CDR1 SGHDN and CDR2 FVKESK. Losses at the gene ends were 1 base for V and 5 bases for J; bases not matched to a gene: 3.

The chain employs TRBV30 and TRBJ2-7; D is unclear. The CDR3 runs 11 residues. Germline CDR1 and CDR2: GTSNPN and SVGIG (reference sequence). V dropped 1 base and J dropped 5 bases, with 6 bases sitting between them. The CDR3 DNA reads TGTGCCTGGAGTGGGGTCCACGAGCAGTACTTC. Protein: CAWSGVHEQYF.

This clone was detected once. The J gene is TRBJ1-2, the V gene TRBV28; D unresolved. V was clipped by 2 bases and J by 1 base, with 5 bases between them. Looked up from germline, CDR1 is MDHEN and CDR2 is SYDVKM. The CDR3 length is 13 residues. CDR3: CASSLALNYGYTF. CDR3 DNA: TGTGCCAGCAGTTTAGCTCTTAACTATGGCTACACCTTC.

The chain has TRBV19 and TRBJ1-2; D not resolved. The germline CDR1 and CDR2 sequences are LNHDA and SQIVND (reference sequence). V lost 4 bases and J lost 3, with 18 bases in between. This CDR3 is 16 amino acids long. CDR3 residues: CASSTSRIGEDYGYTF. The DNA for the CDR3 is TGTGCCAGTAGTACCTCAAGGATCGGTGAAGACTATGGCTACACCTTC.

This clone was recorded once. The chain couples TRBV3-1 (or the pseudogene TRBV3-2) to TRBJ1-2; a weak D match, TRBD1 (5 bases). Trimming removed 1 base at V and 7 bases at J, with 16 bases between. Germline assignment: CDR1 LGHDT and CDR2 YNNKEL (reference sequence). The CDR3 is made up of 15 amino acids. CDR3 sequence reads: CASSQVEGTGCGYTF. The CDR3, as DNA: TGTGCCAGCAGCCAAGTAGAGGGGACTGGTTGTGGCTACACCTTC.

The genes are TRBV3-1 (or the pseudogene TRBV3-2) and TRBJ1-2; maybe TRBD1 (6 bases). With 2 bases removed from V and 3 bases from J, the gap between germline ends came to 13 bases. This CDR3 has 15 residues. CDR1 and CDR2 from the germline V gene are LGHDT and YNNKEL (reference sequence). The CDR3 protein is CASSQNYRDHYGYTF. In DNA form, the CDR3 reads TGTGCCAGCAGCCAAAACTACAGGGATCACTATGGCTACACCTTC.

This chain uses TRBV27 with TRBJ1-1; 7 nucleotides line up with TRBD1. CDR3 size: 12 residues. Germline V gives CDR1 MNHEY, CDR2 SMNVEV (reference sequence). J was trimmed by 7 bases and V by 4 bases; bases with no gene match: 3. The CDR3 DNA follows: TGTGCCAGCAGTTCGTGGACAGGTGAAGCTTTCTTT. The encoded protein is CASSSWTGEAFF.

V usage is TRBV27 and J usage is TRBJ1-1, with a weak D call TRBD1 (5 bases). The CDR3 extends over 15 amino acids. CDR1 and CDR2 (germline): MNHEY, SMNVEV (reference sequence). V was pared by 5 bases and J by 5 bases, with 18 bases between. Here the CDR3 reads CASSPGTPPRTEAFF. The CDR3 nucleotides read TGTGCCAGCAGTCCTGGGACGCCTCCGCGGACTGAAGCTTTCTTT.